The sequence of this TCR beta chain was determined in a study of T-cell memory formation after mild COVID-19 (TCRdb year 2021). Regarding the research as a whole: TCR sequence clusters from the two donors were largely donor specific. Two young, previously healthy adult volunteers, one female and one male, were included in the cohort. In a couple of donors, T-cell clones that expanded and contracted after mild COVID-19 were tracked by sequencing TCRalpha and TCRbeta repertoires over time. General study outcomes and caveats: The study covered only a couple of mild cases, and larger cohorts including severe cases with pre-infection samples were considered necessary. Some responding clones were detected in pre-infection memory, suggesting pre-existing cross-reactive memory T cells joined the SARS-CoV-2 response. Clones that contracted from day 15 to 85 showed balanced CD4/CD8 phenotypes, whereas a second wave of clones that expanded from day 15 to 37 leaned towards CD4+. SARS-CoV-2 specificity was not confirmed for the second-wave clones peaking on day 37. Contracting CD4+ clones appeared mostly in the CM and EM memory subsets, whereas CD8+ clones were enriched in EMRA.

V ends up 5 bases short and J 1 base short, with an unmatched junction base count of 9. CDR3 length: 17 amino acids, cysteine to phenylalanine. Only the CDR3 DNA stays, 51 bases, in frame from base 1. The germline V gene (reference sequence) yields MNHEY for CDR1 and SMNVEV for CDR2. This clonotype appeared a few times. Its antigen is unknown. The record has no base qualities; no much larger clone is one base away. Ficoll-Paque density gradient centrifugation was used to isolate PBMCs. The listed sequencing device is Illumina NovaSeq 6000. Using 5'RACE with constant-segment primers, TCRalpha and TCRbeta cDNA libraries were constructed, with sample barcodes and unique molecular identifiers added in the process. Trizol reagent was used to extract RNA from every sample. Library amplification was performed in two PCR steps, and a second sample barcode and Illumina TruSeq adapters were introduced in the second step. The libraries were sequenced on an Illumina NovaSeq using 2 x 150 bp paired-end reads. As for the original processing: Reads were demultiplexed and collapsed into UMI-guided consensus sequences with migec v1.2.7. Using mixcr v2.1.11, UMI consensuses were aligned to TRA and TRB V and J templates and then assembled into clonotypes. Clonotypes were classified as expanded or contracted when called significant by both edgeR and NoisET, with noise models trained on biological replicates. For edgeR calls, the thresholds were a false discovery rate-adjusted p below 0.01 and a log2 fold-change of 1. As an exploratory analysis of dynamics, max-normalized trajectories of the 1000 most abundant clonotypes were examined by PCA with hierarchical clustering. Each responding clone was given a CD4 or CD8 phenotype based on the CD4+ and CD8+ repertoires, which had been sequenced separately. Using fastp trimming at Q25 and MiXCR clonotype assembly, TCRdb reanalyzed the public sequencing data and kept in-frame beta chains. A single entry per CDR3 protein holds the most common genes and DNA from its merged rows. The V and J calls follow TCRdb's processing rather than the paper's. In this sample the table shows about 430,000 distinct CDR3 sequences, more than 20% of which occur a single time. The ten largest clones represent around 8.1% of the sample.

Sequenced sample: PBMCs or a T cell subset sorted from them (not recorded which). This sequence originates from an adult woman who had mild COVID-19 (a few samples of this study predate the infection). The sample titles of this study are shuffled in the database, so cell type and time point are left out; the donor was told from shared clones. The V gene is TRBV27 and the J gene is TRBJ1-1; TRBD1 matches 11 bases in the middle. For the CDR3, the sequence is CASSLRRTGGRNTEAFF. The nucleotide sequence is given as TGTGCCAGCAGTCTCCGTAGGACAGGGGGCAGGAACACTGAAGCTTTCTTT.